This paragraph covers one T cell receptor beta chain sequence. The clone's antigen remains unknown. It has no much larger one-base neighbor in the sample; base qualities were not kept. This specimen comes from a study of blood T cell repertoires in COVID-19 (dated by TCRdb to 2018 to 2020). Background for the entire study: Samples from collaborators originated in the United States, Italy and Spain and spanned both the acute and convalescent phases of COVID-19. The dataset comprised deeply sampled blood TCRbeta repertoires from subjects exposed to, actively infected with, or recovered from COVID-19. Samples came from the ongoing ImmuneRACE study (first 160 participants) plus 1,254 subjects from 6 global collaborators. The prospective study material was composed of cDNA or gDNA derived from T cells, B-cell-depleted T cells, or PBMCs. HLA class I and class II types, where available, came from metadata supplied by the sample provider rather than from assay-based typing. The repertoires were made available in a free public database intended to serve as a resource for research on the immune response to SARS-CoV-2. A de-identified subject ID, COVID-19 status, age in years and sex were almost always included in the sample metadata.

From the cysteine up to the phenylalanine, the CDR3 has a length of 16 residues. Just CDR3 DNA is preserved here, 48 bases in frame from base 1. Sequences MNHEY (CDR1) and SMNVEV (CDR2) are obtained from the germline V gene (reference sequence). V is cut back by 5 bases and J by 5 bases, with 12 bases in the junction unmatched. The collaborating institutions used their own protocols to collect whole blood in K2EDTA tubes. For TCRbeta analysis, collaborator samples were shipped as frozen whole blood, as isolated PBMCs, or as DNA extracted from either sample type. Overall study results and their limits: The quantity of clinical and demographic metadata differed by source and by participant and was supplied without curation.

The immunoSEQ Assay, a bias-controlled multiplex PCR, was used to amplify TCRbeta CDR3 regions from genomic DNA. As for the authors' bioinformatics: Nucleated cell counts per sample were estimated from amplification of reference gene primers within the assay. Sequence reads were collapsed and filtered to measure the absolute abundance of every unique TCRbeta CDR3 rearrangement. Productive Simpson clonality was computed per sample as the square root of Simpson's diversity index over productive rearrangements. Entries here come from immuneACCESS through TCRdb and include only in-frame sequences with V and J called. Some clones fail to appear in such tables; in the studies checked, an unresolved V gene covers under half of the shortfall, and the cause of the remainder is unknown. That table gives V, J and clone size, and the DNA gave D and trimming. The sample table shows 40,000 to 45,000 clones, and under 85% are seen once. The ten most abundant clones make up roughly a third of the sample.

Sequenced: peripheral blood. The rearranged segments are TRBV27 and TRBJ2-1; 7 central nucleotides agree with TRBD2. The origin of this receptor is a woman older than 75 with acute or convalescent COVID-19. In nucleotides, the sequence is TGTGCCAGCAGTCCCCAATGGCTAGCGGTGGACAATGAGCAGTTCTTC. Translated, it reads CASSPQWLAVDNEQFF.